Below are 11 T cell receptor beta chains sequenced from a single sample in a study of T cell changes during pregnancy in multiple sclerosis (dated by TCRdb to between 2017 and 2020). Library preparation employed the immunoSEQ multiplex PCR assay. Not all clones reach the TCRdb copy of this immuneACCESS table, which keeps in-frame sequences only. Checked studies attribute under half of the gap to unresolved V genes and leave the rest unexplained. The sample table records tens of thousands of clones; 90% to 95% of these occur just once. The ten largest account for roughly 6.1% of the sample. This specimen consisted of CD8+ T cells from peripheral blood mononuclear cells, obtained in the third trimester of pregnancy. Source of these receptors: a female donor with multiple sclerosis, enrolled in a pregnancy study.

J is TRBJ2-5 and V is TRBV5-4; 8 nucleotides align to TRBD2. Germline V gives CDR1 SGHNT, CDR2 YYREEE (reference sequence). The CDR3 sequence is 15 residues long. The trim removed 4 bases at V and 1 base at J, leaving 6 bases unmatched. DNA for the CDR3: TGTGCCAGCAGCCTTGTTAGCGGGGTCCAAGAGACCCAGTACTTC. Translation: CASSLVSGVQETQYF.

The chain carries TRBV9 and TRBJ1-2; D is perhaps TRBD1 (5 bases). CDR3 length: 14 amino acids. The V gene's germline CDR1 is SGDLS and CDR2 YYNGEE. The germline V and J ends were trimmed by 2 bases and 3 bases, with 11 bases remaining between them. In DNA, the CDR3 is TGTGCCAGCAGCGTGGGCGGGGGGGACTATGGCTACACCTTC. It encodes CASSVGGGDYGYTF.

The CDR3 nucleotides read TGCAGCGTTGTCTCCGTAGGGGAGGAACGGGAGTACTATGGCTACACCTTC. Amino acid sequence: CSVVSVGEEREYYGYTF. The J gene is TRBJ1-2, the V gene TRBV29-1; TRBD1 is a possible D gene (5 bases). Germline CDR1 reads SQVTM; CDR2 reads ANQGSEA. Trimming took 4 bases from V and 3 from J, leaving 24 bases between them. This CDR3 contains 17 residues.

This clone is categorized as medium-sized. The chain has TRBV6-4 and TRBJ2-1, with 8 nucleotides matching TRBD2. This CDR3 region has 14 residues. Germline-derived CDR1 and CDR2 are MRHNA and SNTAGT. Trimming took 5 bases from V and 13 from J; bases not matched to a gene: 13. CDR3 loop: CASSFDGSGVKQFF. CDR3 in DNA: TGTGCCAGCAGTTTCGATGGTAGCGGGGTGAAACAGTTCTTC.

V is TRBV15 and J is TRBJ2-1; 15 nucleotides align to TRBD2. The CDR3 spans 17 residues. The V gene end was trimmed by 2 bases and the J gene end by 5 bases; junction bases not matched to a gene: 4. Per germline, CDR1 LNHNV and CDR2 YYDKDF (reference sequence). The CDR3 loop reads CATSRPRTSGRDNEQFF. CDR3 bases: TGTGCCACCAGCAGACCTCGGACTAGCGGGAGGGACAATGAGCAGTTCTTC.

The gene calls are TRBV9 and TRBJ2-1; tentatively, D is TRBD2 (6 bases). The CDR3 runs 15 residues. Germline V gene data show CDR1 as SGDLS and CDR2 as YYNGEE. V lost 5 bases, J lost 5 bases, and 17 bases lay in between. The CDR3 nucleotides read TGTGCCAGCAGTTCCGAGGCGGGGATGCACAATGAGCAGTTCTTC. Protein sequence: CASSSEAGMHNEQFF.

This chain joins TRBV27 and TRBJ2-7; the match to TRBD2 covers 8 bases. Germline trimming cut 4 bases from V and 3 bases from J; bases unmatched to any gene: 5. Germline CDR1 is MNHEY and CDR2 is SMNVEV (reference sequence). The CDR3 is 14 amino acids. CDR3 sequence: CASSSWLAGYEQYF. CDR3 sequence (DNA): TGTGCCAGCAGTTCGTGGCTAGCGGGCTACGAGCAGTACTTC.

This chain uses TRBV7-2 with TRBJ2-3; maybe TRBD2 (5 bases). CDR1 is SGHTA, CDR2 FQGNSA, per germline. Trimming took 5 bases from V and 6 from J, leaving 21 bases between them. The CDR3 runs to 16 residues. In DNA, the CDR3 is TGTGCCAGCAGCCCGACGACTACGCTCGGCTTGGATACGCAGTATTTT. It codes for CASSPTTTLGLDTQYF.

This clone occurred once. V and J are TRBV27 and TRBJ2-7, with TRBD2 matching over 10 bases. J gave up 0 bases and V 6 bases, and 5 bases lay outside the gene matches. This CDR3 has 15 residues. Germline CDR1 MNHEY, CDR2 SMNVEV (reference sequence). This chain's CDR3 is CASSPGTSASYEQYF. In DNA form, the CDR3 reads TGTGCCAGCAGCCCCGGGACTAGCGCCTCCTACGAGCAGTACTTC.

V and J are TRBV10-3 and TRBJ2-3; D might be TRBD2 (6 bases). Germline CDR1 reads ENHRY; CDR2 reads SYGVKD. The germline V and J ends were trimmed by 8 bases and 4 bases, with 19 bases remaining between them. The CDR3 runs 15 residues. Written as DNA, the CDR3 is TGTGCCATCGGGCTCTCGGAGGGGAGCGCAGATACGCAGTATTTT. Translated: CAIGLSEGSADTQYF.

The chain joins TRBV27 to TRBJ2-1; D possibly corresponds to TRBD1 (5 bases). Germline assignment: CDR1 MNHEY and CDR2 SMNVEV (reference sequence). V lost 6 bases to trimming and J lost 10 bases, with 10 bases between them. This CDR3 has 11 amino acids. CDR3 coding DNA: TGTGCCAGCAGCCTTGGGGCAGAGCAGTTCTTC. Translation gives CASSLGAEQFF.